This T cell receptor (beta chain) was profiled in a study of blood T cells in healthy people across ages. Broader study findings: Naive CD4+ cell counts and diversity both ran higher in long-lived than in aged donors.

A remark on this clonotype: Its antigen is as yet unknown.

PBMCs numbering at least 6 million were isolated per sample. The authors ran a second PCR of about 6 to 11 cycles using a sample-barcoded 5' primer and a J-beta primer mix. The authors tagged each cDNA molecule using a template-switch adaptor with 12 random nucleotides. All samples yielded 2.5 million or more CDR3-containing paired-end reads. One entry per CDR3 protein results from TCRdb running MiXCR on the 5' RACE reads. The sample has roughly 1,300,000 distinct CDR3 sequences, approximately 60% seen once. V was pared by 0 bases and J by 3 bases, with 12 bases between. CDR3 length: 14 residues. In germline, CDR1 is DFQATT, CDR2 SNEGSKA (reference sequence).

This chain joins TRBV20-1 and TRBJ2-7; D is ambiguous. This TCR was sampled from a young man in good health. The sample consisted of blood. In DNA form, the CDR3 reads TGCAGTGCTAGAGACATCCGGGCCGACTACGAGCAGTACTTC. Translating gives CSARDIRADYEQYF.